This T cell receptor (beta chain) was obtained from a study of human T cells and chemical hapten exposure. Overall study: Sensitization employed 2% DPC on about 2 cm by about 2 cm of upper inner arm skin. Per-sample TCR yield variation was attributed mainly to small pooled library volume differences.

Time point: patch test 2, 6 weeks after DPC sensitization. The treatment is: therapeutic diphenylcyclopropenone sensitization with weekly scalp DPC. Total RNA was extracted from unfractionated whole blood. Individual cDNA molecules in this library carried unique molecular identifiers. One entry per CDR3 protein, called by TCRdb with MiXCR from the RACE reads. Of about 42,000 distinct CDR3 sequences in the sample, approximately 9.7% are singletons; the top ten hold 14% to 15%. This clonotype originated in a woman in her twenties or thirties with alopecia areata. Some clones in this sample may be carry-over from other donors' samples. The specimen comprised whole blood, sampled in connection with sensitization to the hapten diphenylcyclopropenone (DPC).

CDR3 sequence (DNA): TGTGCCAGTAGACCGGGGGGCAACACAGATACGCAGTATTTT. This gives the protein CASRPGGNTDTQYF. V gene TRBV6-5 combines with J gene TRBJ2-3; a possible D gene is TRBD2 (7 bases). CDR1 MNHEY and CDR2 SVGAGI come from the germline V gene. Between the trimmed V and J ends, which lost 9 bases and 2 bases, there was a span of 15 bases. The length of the CDR3 is 14 residues.